Below, 11 T cell receptor beta chains from the same sample are listed, as sequenced in a study of beta chain features in type 1 diabetes. Study results and limitations: There was a moderate but significant shortening of TCRB CDR3s in all four CD4+ subsets of Type 1 diabetes patients.

No cognate antigen is known for these TCRs. The isolated RNA, all of it, was reverse transcribed, so expressed TCRB transcripts were what got sequenced. The data were produced by immunoSEQ multiplex PCR, yet TCRdb's version contains in-frame clones alone and is incomplete. The top ten clones hold less than 0.65% of a sample with a few hundred thousand clones, 9.6% of them seen once. The sample taken for sequencing was central memory CD4+ T cells from blood. All receptors come from a man younger than 45 with type 1 diabetes.

The rearrangement joins TRBV5-4 to TRBJ1-2; the D gene is possibly TRBD1 (6 bases). Trimming took off 0 bases at V and 7 bases at J, with 22 bases between the two ends. This CDR3 spans 17 amino acids. Germline V gene lookup returns CDR1 SGHNT and CDR2 YYREEE (reference sequence). Here the CDR3 DNA reads TGTGCCAGCAGCTTGGCTCTGCGACAGGAAAGGGCGTCTGGCTACACCTTC. It specifies CASSLALRQERASGYTF. The variable domain in full, with the rest retrieved from reference TRBV5-4 and TRBJ1-2, is ETGVTQSPTHLIKTRGQQVTLRCSSQSGHNTVSWYQQALGQGPQFIFQYYREEENGRGNFPPRFSGLQFPNYSSELNVNALELDDSALYLCASSLALRQERASGYTFGSGTRLTVV.

In its sample, this clone was seen a few times. Relative to the germline gene, one junction end is altered; a read error may explain this. The chain couples TRBV7-7 to TRBJ2-5, with 10 bases identical to TRBD2. The CDR3 runs to 16 residues. CDR1 is SSHAT, CDR2 FNYEAQ, per germline (reference sequence). The CDR3 is CASSPHLAGVGETQYF. The CDR3 DNA reads as TGTGCTAGCAGCCCACACCTAGCGGGAGTGGGAGAGACCCAGTACTTC.

The V call is TRBV4-3, the J call TRBJ2-7; D is perhaps TRBD1 (6 bases). In germline, CDR1 is LGHNA, CDR2 YSLEER. V was pared by 2 bases and J by 3 bases, with 14 bases between. This CDR3 has 15 amino acids. The CDR3 region is CASSQQGGGNYEQYF. The CDR3, as DNA: TGCGCCAGCAGCCAACAGGGTGGGGGCAACTACGAGCAGTACTTC.

This clone was picked up a small number of times. The chain uses TRBV7-9 and TRBJ2-7; D is ambiguous. Germline lookup yields CDR1 SEHNR and CDR2 FQNEAQ (reference sequence). Between the trimmed V and J ends, which lost 1 base and 5 bases, there was a span of 6 bases. The CDR3 spans 12 residues. The CDR3 loop is CASSLVGDEQYF. In DNA, the CDR3 is TGTGCCAGCAGCTTAGTGGGCGACGAGCAGTACTTC.

Ten or more counts support this clone. The chain joins TRBV27 to TRBJ2-5, with D unresolved. V shed 8 bases and J shed 4 bases, with 5 bases lying between them. Germline values: CDR1 MNHEY, CDR2 SMNVEV (reference sequence). The CDR3 is made up of 10 amino acids. The CDR3 region is CASPGETQYF. The CDR3 nucleotides read TGTGCCAGCCCCGGAGAGACCCAGTACTTC.

This clone was found a few times. The chain employs TRBV20-1 and TRBJ2-5; weak D call: TRBD2 (6 bases). The CDR3 covers 11 residues. Trimming took 3 bases from V and 11 from J, leaving 13 bases between them. Germline assignment: CDR1 DFQATT and CDR2 SNEGSKA (reference sequence). This CDR3 is CSASRGDGQYF. The DNA for the CDR3 is TGCAGTGCTAGCCGCGGGGATGGGCAGTACTTC.

The sample holds a few counts of this clone. This chain links TRBV6-6 with TRBJ2-3, with 12 positions matching TRBD2. In germline, CDR1 is MNHNY, CDR2 SVGAGI (reference sequence). CDR3 length: 15 residues. Trimming took 6 bases from V and 6 from J; bases not matched to a gene: 7. The CDR3 region has the DNA TGTGCCAGCAGCCCGACTAGCGGGAGTCGGGATACGCAGTATTTT. Protein product: CASSPTSGSRDTQYF.

The CDR3 region has the DNA TGTGCCAGCAGTTCGTGGGATGGCTACACCTTC. Translation gives CASSSWDGYTF. The J gene is TRBJ1-2, the V gene TRBV5-5; D unclear. The CDR3 sequence is 11 residues long. Trimming shortened V by 5 bases and J by 6 bases, and 8 bases separated the two germline ends. Germline-derived CDR1 and CDR2 are SGHKS and YYEKEE (reference sequence).

The chain uses TRBV28 and TRBJ2-7; 7 bases are shared with TRBD1. From germline, CDR1 is MDHEN and CDR2 SYDVKM. There are 13 residues in the CDR3. Trimming at V came to 5 bases and at J to 2 bases, leaving 3 bases not matched to a gene. The CDR3 reads CASSLDRPYEQYF. CDR3 DNA: TGTGCCAGCAGTCTGGACAGGCCCTACGAGCAGTACTTC. Full variable domain (outside the CDR3, taken from reference TRBV28 and TRBJ2-7): DVKVTQSSRYLVKRTGEKVFLECVQDMDHENMFWYRQDPGLGLRLIYFSYDVKMKEKGDIPEGYSVSREKKERFSLILESASTNQTSMYLCASSLDRPYEQYFGPGTRLTVT.

This chain connects TRBV7-3 to TRBJ1-1; 7 bases map to TRBD1. The CDR3 has 14 amino acids. CDR1 is SGHTA and CDR2 is FQGTGA in the germline V gene. The junction had 7 bases not matched to a gene; V was cut back by 6 bases and J by 3 bases. The CDR3 nucleotides read TGTGCCAGCAGGCGACAGGGTCGCGACACTGAAGCTTTCTTT. The encoded protein is CASRRQGRDTEAFF.

This clone was recorded at least ten times. The rearrangement uses TRBV7-4 and TRBJ2-1, with D perhaps assigned TRBD1 or TRBD2 (6 bases each). CDR3 length equals 15 residues. From germline, CDR1 is SGHVT and CDR2 SQSDAQ. V lost 9 bases, J lost 1 base, and 16 bases lay in between. CDR3 region: CARQGTPFSYNEQFF. In DNA, the CDR3 is TGTGCCAGGCAGGGGACTCCCTTTTCCTACAATGAGCAGTTCTTC.